This paragraph reports one T cell receptor (beta chain). This specimen comes from a study of blood T cell repertoires in COVID-19. Across the study: There were acute and convalescent COVID-19 samples, and they came from the United States, Italy and Spain. PBMCs, B-cell-depleted T cells, or T cells were the source of the cDNA or gDNA that made up the material.

Per the original methods: Estimates of nucleated cell counts were drawn from the amplification of reference gene primers. Sequenced by immunoSEQ multiplex PCR; TCRdb stores in-frame clones only, minus some. D and trimming were read from the DNA, whereas the V and J calls and clone size are those reported in that table. Found here are about 430,000 clones, 88% of them singletons; the top ten hold 1.4% to 1.5%. V was clipped by 6 bases and J by 10 bases; unmatched bases: 16. This CDR3 spans 15 amino acids. CDR1 is SQVTM and CDR2 is ANQGSEA in the germline V gene. The chain couples TRBV29-1 to TRBJ2-3; 10 nucleotides line up with TRBD1. The clonotype comes from a woman under 30 who had been exposed to COVID-19. Sequences were obtained from PBMCs or T cells enriched from blood (not recorded which). The CDR3 reads CSVGTGAVLNFPQYF. The CDR3 DNA reads TGCAGCGTCGGGACAGGGGCCGTCTTAAATTTTCCGCAGTATTTT.